Following are 15 T cell receptor beta chains from one sample sequenced in a study of blood T cell repertoires in COVID-19. Some clones are missing from TCRdb's copy, which holds only in-frame ones; the method was immunoSEQ multiplex PCR. The sample holds 230,000 or so clones, about 86% seen once. Sequenced material: PBMCs or T cells enriched from blood (not recorded which). These receptors were taken from a man aged 45-65 years who had recovered from COVID-19.

The chain couples TRBV7-2 to TRBJ2-1; TRBD2 matches at 12 bases. The J segment lost 0 bases and the V segment lost 0 bases, leaving 12 bases of the junction unmatched. Germline V gives CDR1 SGHTA, CDR2 FQGNSA. The CDR3 is 21 residues long. CDR3 residues: CASSLARLTSGRFPSYNEQFF. CDR3 in DNA: TGTGCCAGCAGCTTAGCGCGACTCACTAGCGGGAGGTTCCCCTCCTACAATGAGCAGTTCTTC.

The chain combines TRBV6-5 with TRBJ2-7; 7 bases align to TRBD2. The germline CDR1 and CDR2 sequences are MNHEY and SVGAGI. This CDR3 has 15 amino acids. V lost 4 bases to trimming and J lost 1 base; unmatched junction nucleotides: 7. CDR3 nucleotides: TGTGCCAGCAGTTCTCACTGGGGGGGGTCCTACGAGCAGTACTTC. Protein sequence: CASSSHWGGSYEQYF.

This chain uses TRBV4-1 with TRBJ2-5; 12 positions match TRBD2. The length of the CDR3 is 18 residues. Germline V gene lookup returns CDR1 MGHRA and CDR2 YSYEKL. The V gene end was trimmed by 3 bases and the J gene end by 0 bases; junction bases not matched to a gene: 8. Here the CDR3 reads CASSQRTSGVAYQETQYF. The CDR3 nucleotides are TGCGCCAGCAGCCAGAGGACTAGCGGGGTGGCCTACCAAGAGACCCAGTACTTC.

A word on this clone: One end of the junction fails to match germline, which may point to a read error. The chain is built from TRBV7-2 and TRBJ2-7; the match to TRBD2 covers 11 bases. The CDR3 consists of 14 residues. From germline, CDR1 is SGHTA and CDR2 FQGNSA. The CDR3 sequence: CASSLDTSGSKPSF. The CDR3, as DNA: TGTGCCAGCAGCTTAGATACTAGCGGGAGTAAACCATCCTTC.

The chain uses TRBV5-4 and TRBJ1-5; maybe TRBD1 (6 bases). This CDR3 region has 15 residues. The germline V gene encodes CDR1 SGHNT and CDR2 YYREEE (reference sequence). Between the trimmed V and J ends, which lost 0 bases and 3 bases, there was a span of 10 bases. Here the CDR3 reads CASSLDGQNNQPQHF. The CDR3 DNA reads TGTGCCAGCAGCTTGGACGGACAGAACAATCAGCCCCAGCATTTT.

This chain links TRBV6-5 with TRBJ1-3; 7 bases map to TRBD1. The CDR3 contains 15 residues. Germline V gene lookup returns CDR1 MNHEY and CDR2 SVGAGI. Trimming at V came to 6 bases and at J to 4 bases, leaving 9 bases not matched to a gene. The CDR3, as DNA: TGTGCCAGCAGCCCAGACAGGGAGCTCGGAAACACCATATATTTT. Protein sequence: CASSPDRELGNTIYF.

The chain carries TRBV4-1 and TRBJ2-2; D unresolved. Germline assignment: CDR1 MGHRA and CDR2 YSYEKL. The CDR3 is made up of 14 amino acids. V lost 3 bases and J 1 base, leaving 6 bases between the germline ends. The CDR3 spells CASSQVENTGELFF. In DNA, the CDR3 is TGCGCCAGCAGCCAGGTAGAGAACACCGGGGAGCTGTTTTTT.

The chain is built from TRBV5-8 and TRBJ2-7, with 10 bases lining up with TRBD1. CDR3 length: 15 amino acids. The trim removed 1 base at V and 3 bases at J, leaving 4 bases unmatched. Germline V lookup: CDR1 SGHTS, CDR2 YDEGEE. This chain's CDR3 is CASSLIGTGVYEQYF. The CDR3 DNA reads as TGTGCCAGCAGCTTGATAGGGACAGGGGTCTACGAGCAGTACTTC.

The chain combines TRBV4-1 with TRBJ2-7, with D perhaps matching TRBD1 (6 bases). The CDR3 totals 15 residues. V lost 1 base, J lost 0 bases, and 10 bases lay in between. Germline lookup yields CDR1 MGHRA and CDR2 YSYEKL. CDR3 nucleotide sequence: TGCGCCAGCAGCCAAGGGAGGACAGCCTCCTACGAGCAGTACTTC. Protein sequence: CASSQGRTASYEQYF.

The rearrangement uses TRBV5-4 and TRBJ2-7, with 7 bases matching TRBD1. This CDR3 has 14 residues. V was clipped by 4 bases and J by 1 base; unmatched bases: 5. From germline, CDR1 is SGHNT and CDR2 YYREEE (reference sequence). The CDR3 loop is CASSPRTGSYEQYF. The DNA of the CDR3 is TGTGCCAGCAGCCCACGGACAGGTTCCTACGAGCAGTACTTC. The full variable domain, its missing parts supplied by reference TRBV5-4 and TRBJ2-7, is ETGVTQSPTHLIKTRGQQVTLRCSSQSGHNTVSWYQQALGQGPQFIFQYYREEENGRGNFPPRFSGLQFPNYSSELNVNALELDDSALYLCASSPRTGSYEQYFGPGTRLTVT.

This clone was observed once. The chain links TRBV24-1 to TRBJ2-1, with 11 bases lining up with TRBD1. V lost 6 bases to trimming and J lost 6 bases; unmatched junction nucleotides: 3. The germline gives CDR1 KGHDR, CDR2 SFDVKD. The CDR3 has 14 residues. The CDR3 coding sequence is TGTGCCACCAGTCGGGACAGGGGGTCCAATGAGCAGTTCTTC. Protein: CATSRDRGSNEQFF.

The V call is TRBV28, the J call TRBJ2-6; D gene unclear. Germline-derived CDR1 and CDR2 are MDHEN and SYDVKM. V lost 6 bases and J lost 5, with 14 bases in between. The CDR3 runs to 15 residues. CDR3: CASSLMSPRANVLTF. CDR3 DNA sequence: TGTGCCAGCAGCCTAATGAGCCCGAGGGCCAACGTCCTGACTTTC. The full variable domain, with the rest looked up from reference TRBV28 and TRBJ2-6, is DVKVTQSSRYLVKRTGEKVFLECVQDMDHENMFWYRQDPGLGLRLIYFSYDVKMKEKGDIPEGYSVSREKKERFSLILESASTNQTSMYLCASSLMSPRANVLTFGAGSRLTVL.

J is TRBJ1-2 and V is TRBV4-2; D gene ambiguous. This CDR3 region has 12 residues. CDR1 LGHNA and CDR2 YNFKEQ come from the germline V gene. The germline V and J ends were trimmed by 8 bases and 3 bases, with 10 bases remaining between them. For the CDR3, the DNA is TGTGCCAGCGGGGAGAGGGACTATGGCTACACCTTC. It is translated as CASGERDYGYTF.

The V gene is TRBV25-1, the J gene TRBJ1-6; 11 bases are a match to TRBD1. From germline, CDR1 is MGHDK and CDR2 SYGVNS. J gave up 8 bases and V 6 bases, and 15 bases lay outside the gene matches. The length of the CDR3 is 18 residues. CDR3 residues: CASRPGQGVPVMDSPLHF. The DNA for the CDR3 is TGTGCCAGCAGACCGGGACAGGGGGTACCGGTCATGGATTCACCCCTCCACTTT.

This clone was seen just once. This rearrangement joins TRBV27 to TRBJ2-1, with TRBD2 matching over 7 bases. Per germline, CDR1 MNHEY and CDR2 SMNVEV (reference sequence). Germline trimming cut 7 bases from V and 0 bases from J; bases unmatched to any gene: 3. The CDR3 totals 14 residues. This CDR3 reads CASTSGDSYNEQFF. CDR3 bases: TGTGCCAGCACTAGCGGAGACTCCTACAATGAGCAGTTCTTC.